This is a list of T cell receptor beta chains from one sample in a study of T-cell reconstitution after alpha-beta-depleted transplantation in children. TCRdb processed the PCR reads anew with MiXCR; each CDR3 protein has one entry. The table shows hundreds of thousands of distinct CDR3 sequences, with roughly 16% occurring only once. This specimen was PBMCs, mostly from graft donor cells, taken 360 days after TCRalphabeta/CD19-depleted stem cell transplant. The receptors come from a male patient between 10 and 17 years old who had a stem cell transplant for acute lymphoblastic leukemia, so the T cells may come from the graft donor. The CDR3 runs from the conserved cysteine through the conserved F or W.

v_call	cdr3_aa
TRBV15	CATRGTGANVLTF
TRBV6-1	CASSEALTGGAANYGYTF
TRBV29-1	CSVGGPGDGYTF
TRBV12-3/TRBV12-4	CASSSERLAGGVDNEQFF
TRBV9	CASSVGAPVTSGPLSNEQFF
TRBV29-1	CSVETFGTGGIYEQYF
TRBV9	CASSVAAFSGQGYNEQFF
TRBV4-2	CASSHALASQGPDTQYF
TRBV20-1	CSARAGGYEQFF
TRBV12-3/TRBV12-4	CASSRRQGTLAKNIQYF
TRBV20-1	CSALRQGRHQPQHF
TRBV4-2	CASSQDRDSWNEQYF
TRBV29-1	CSVVVIAWGPYEQYF
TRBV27	CASSPLGQGATYEQYF
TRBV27	CASSARPLTYEQYF
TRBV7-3	CASSLNQGSTIYF
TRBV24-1	CATSDPGTSGSYEQYF
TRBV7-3	CASSPGRIRDRGYEQYF
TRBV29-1	CSVESGQRLGYTF
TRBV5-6	CASSLRARTDSYNEQFF
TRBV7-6	CASSLTSGNVYEQYF
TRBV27	CASASKGTQTQYF
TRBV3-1	CASSQGPGEQYF
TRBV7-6	CASGREAETQYF
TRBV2	CASRTTRARGDIQYF
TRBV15	CATSRDHPATYNEQFF
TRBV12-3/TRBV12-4	CASSPWTGGVAGELFF
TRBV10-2	CASSELSYSSTDTQYF
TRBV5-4	CASSFLAKGAFF
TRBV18	CASSPLPPGGGNYEQYF
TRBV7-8	CASYRAGTEYTDTQYF
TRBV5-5	CASSIRQGASPLYNEQFF
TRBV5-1	CASSLVPGLATAPRSYEQYF
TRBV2	CASGLEGTGGDDEQFF
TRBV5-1	CASSFGFGKVASSYEQYF
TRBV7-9	CASSRGQGRRTNEKLFF
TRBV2	CASRAADLAKNIQYF
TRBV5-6	CASSLGQGLYSNQPQHF
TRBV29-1	CSVDRGWAYGYTF
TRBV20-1	CSAADTVAIQGQFF
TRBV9	CASSVGQGGGNQPQHF
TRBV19	CASRTGADSGANVLTF
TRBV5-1	CASSLAGVHTGELFF
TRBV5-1	CASSLVVMGSDYGYTF
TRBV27	CASSPSQAGEQFF
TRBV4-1	CASSQLVTEMNTEAFF
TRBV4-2	CASSQVLAPASTDTQYF
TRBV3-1	CASSQVHHNEKLFF
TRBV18	CASSPMLPVEGGNTIYF
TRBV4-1	CASSLGTDYTGELFF
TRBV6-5	CASSYSVGAGPYGYTF
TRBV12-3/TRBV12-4	CASSLRQYSNQPQHF
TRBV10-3	CAISEGGAGKETQYF
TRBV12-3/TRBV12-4	CASRPSGNGYEQYF